This section outlines one T cell receptor (beta chain) sequence together with its context. Its antigen remains unknown. Method: immunoSEQ multiplex PCR; TCRdb's copy keeps in-frame clones and lacks some. The sample holds some 76,000 clones; 92% are singletons and the top ten take 2.2%. These data originate in a study of lymphopenia after photon versus proton radiotherapy. Germline loops: CDR1 SNHLY, CDR2 FYNNEI. There are 16 residues in the CDR3. Study results and caveats: After lymphocyte nadir, photon-treated repertoires showed oligoclonal expansion, especially CD8+ Temra. A bigger post-nadir fall in TCR diversity correlated inversely with survival time in deceased patients. Authors raise, but do not show, better survival with proton therapy. Photon-treated patients lost naive T cells and TCR diversity; proton-treated stayed stable.

This chain links TRBV2 with TRBJ2-5, with 7 bases identical to TRBD1. TRBJ2-7 matches the DNA end more closely, so the J call is doubtful. The source of this sequence is a woman aged 40 to 50 with cholangiocarcinoma. The specimen comprised peripheral blood, sampled from a patient treated with photon-based radiotherapy. The CDR3 sequence is CASSEAPGGPTYEQYF. The CDR3 DNA reads as TGTGCCAGCAGTGAAGCCCCAGGGGGTCCTACCTACGAGCAGTACTTC.